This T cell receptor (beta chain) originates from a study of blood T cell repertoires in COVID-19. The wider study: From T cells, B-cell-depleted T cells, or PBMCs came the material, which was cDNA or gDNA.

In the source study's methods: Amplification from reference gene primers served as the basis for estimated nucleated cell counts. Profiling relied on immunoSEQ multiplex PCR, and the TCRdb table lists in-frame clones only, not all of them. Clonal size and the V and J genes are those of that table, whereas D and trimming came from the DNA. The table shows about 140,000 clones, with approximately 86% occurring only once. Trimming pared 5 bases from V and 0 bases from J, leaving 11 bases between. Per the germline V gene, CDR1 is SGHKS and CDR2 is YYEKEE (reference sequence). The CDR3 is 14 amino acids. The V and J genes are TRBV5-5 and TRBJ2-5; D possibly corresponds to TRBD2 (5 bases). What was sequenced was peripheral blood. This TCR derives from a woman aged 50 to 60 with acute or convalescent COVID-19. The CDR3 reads CASRRTGNQETQYF. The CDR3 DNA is TGTGCCAGCAGACGTACCGGGAACCAAGAGACCCAGTACTTC.